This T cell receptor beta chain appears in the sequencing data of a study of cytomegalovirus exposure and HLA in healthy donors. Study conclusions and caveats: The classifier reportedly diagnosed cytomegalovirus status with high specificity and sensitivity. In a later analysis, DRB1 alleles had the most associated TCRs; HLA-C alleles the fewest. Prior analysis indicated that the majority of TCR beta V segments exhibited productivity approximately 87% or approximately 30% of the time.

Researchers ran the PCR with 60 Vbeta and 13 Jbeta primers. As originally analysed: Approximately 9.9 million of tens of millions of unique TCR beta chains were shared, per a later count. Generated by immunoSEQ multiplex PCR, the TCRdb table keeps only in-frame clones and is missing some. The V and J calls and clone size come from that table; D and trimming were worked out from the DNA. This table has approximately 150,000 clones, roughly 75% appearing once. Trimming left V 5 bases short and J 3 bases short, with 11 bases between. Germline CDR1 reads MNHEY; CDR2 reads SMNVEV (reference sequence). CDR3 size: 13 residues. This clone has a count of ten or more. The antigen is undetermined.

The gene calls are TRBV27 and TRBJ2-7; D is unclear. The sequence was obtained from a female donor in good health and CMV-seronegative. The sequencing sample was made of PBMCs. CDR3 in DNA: TGTGCCAGCAGTGGGCAGAAAGACTACGAGCAGTACTTC. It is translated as CASSGQKDYEQYF.